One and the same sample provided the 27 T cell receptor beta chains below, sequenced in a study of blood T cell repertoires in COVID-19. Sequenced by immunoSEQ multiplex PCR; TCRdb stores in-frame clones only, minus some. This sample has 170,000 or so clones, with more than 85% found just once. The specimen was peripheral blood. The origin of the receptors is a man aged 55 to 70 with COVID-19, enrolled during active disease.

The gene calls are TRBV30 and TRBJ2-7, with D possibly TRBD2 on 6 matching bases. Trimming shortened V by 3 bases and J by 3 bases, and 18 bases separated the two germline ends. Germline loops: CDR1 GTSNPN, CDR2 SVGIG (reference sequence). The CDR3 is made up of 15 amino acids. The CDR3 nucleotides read TGTGCCTGGAGCGGGCCAACGGCGGGGCGCTACGAGCAGTACTTC. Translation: CAWSGPTAGRYEQYF.

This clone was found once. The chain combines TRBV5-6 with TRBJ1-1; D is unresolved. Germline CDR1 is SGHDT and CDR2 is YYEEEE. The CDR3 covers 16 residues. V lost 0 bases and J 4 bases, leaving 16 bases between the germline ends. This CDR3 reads CASSLARGSSSTEAFF. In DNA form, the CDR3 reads TGTGCCAGCAGCTTGGCCCGAGGCAGTAGTTCCACTGAAGCTTTCTTT.

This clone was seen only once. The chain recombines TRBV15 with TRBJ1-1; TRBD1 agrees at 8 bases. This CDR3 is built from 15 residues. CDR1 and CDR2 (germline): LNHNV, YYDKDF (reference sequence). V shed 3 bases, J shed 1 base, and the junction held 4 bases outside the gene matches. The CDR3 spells CATSSKTGGNTEAFF. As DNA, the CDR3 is TGTGCCACCAGCAGCAAAACAGGGGGGAACACTGAAGCTTTCTTT.

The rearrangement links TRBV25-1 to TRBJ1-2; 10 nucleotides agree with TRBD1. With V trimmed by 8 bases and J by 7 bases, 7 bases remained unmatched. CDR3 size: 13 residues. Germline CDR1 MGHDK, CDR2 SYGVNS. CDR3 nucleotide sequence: TGTGCCAGCGGCCCGACAGGGGGCTTTGGCTACACCTTC. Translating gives CASGPTGGFGYTF.

The CDR3 spells CASSRQGLYEQYF. In DNA form, the CDR3 reads TGTGCCAGCAGTCGACAGGGCCTCTACGAGCAGTACTTC. V is TRBV28 and J is TRBJ2-7; 7 positions match TRBD1. The V and J ends lost 5 bases and 3 bases, in that order; junction bases with no gene match: 4. The CDR3 extends over 13 amino acids. CDR1 is MDHEN and CDR2 is SYDVKM in the germline V gene. The whole variable domain, remainder taken from reference TRBV28 and TRBJ2-7, is DVKVTQSSRYLVKRTGEKVFLECVQDMDHENMFWYRQDPGLGLRLIYFSYDVKMKEKGDIPEGYSVSREKKERFSLILESASTNQTSMYLCASSRQGLYEQYFGPGTRLTVT.

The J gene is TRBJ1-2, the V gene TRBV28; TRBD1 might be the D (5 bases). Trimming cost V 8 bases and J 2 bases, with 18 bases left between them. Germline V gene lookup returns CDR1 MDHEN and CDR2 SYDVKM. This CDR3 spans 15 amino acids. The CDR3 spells CASRSSGGNNYGYTF. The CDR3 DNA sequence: TGTGCCAGCCGCAGTTCGGGGGGGAACAACTATGGCTACACCTTC.

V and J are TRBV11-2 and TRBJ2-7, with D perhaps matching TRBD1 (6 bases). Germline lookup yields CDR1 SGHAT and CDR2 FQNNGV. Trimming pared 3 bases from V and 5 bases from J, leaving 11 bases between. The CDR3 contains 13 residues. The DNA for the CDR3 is TGTGCCAGCAGCTTGCAGGGGTTTGACGAGCAGTACTTC. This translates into CASSLQGFDEQYF.

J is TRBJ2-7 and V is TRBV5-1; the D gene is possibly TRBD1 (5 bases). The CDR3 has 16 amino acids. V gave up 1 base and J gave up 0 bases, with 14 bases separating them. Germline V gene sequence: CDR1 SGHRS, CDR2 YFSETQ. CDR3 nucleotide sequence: TGCGCCAGCAGCTTGTTTGCAGGGCGAAGCTCCTACGAGCAGTACTTC. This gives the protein CASSLFAGRSSYEQYF.

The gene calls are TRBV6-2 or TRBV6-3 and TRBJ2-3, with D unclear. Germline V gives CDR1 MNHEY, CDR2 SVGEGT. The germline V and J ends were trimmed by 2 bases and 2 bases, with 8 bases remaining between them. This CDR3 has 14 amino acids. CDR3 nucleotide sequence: TGTGCCAGCAGTTACACAACCCCCACAGATACGCAGTATTTT. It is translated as CASSYTTPTDTQYF.

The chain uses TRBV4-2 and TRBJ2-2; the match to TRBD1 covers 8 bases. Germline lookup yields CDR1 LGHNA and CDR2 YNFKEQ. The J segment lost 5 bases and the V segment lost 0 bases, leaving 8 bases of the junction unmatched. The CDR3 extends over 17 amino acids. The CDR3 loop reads CASSQDSGQGATGELFF. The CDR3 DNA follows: TGTGCCAGCAGCCAAGATTCCGGGCAGGGGGCGACCGGGGAGCTGTTTTTT.

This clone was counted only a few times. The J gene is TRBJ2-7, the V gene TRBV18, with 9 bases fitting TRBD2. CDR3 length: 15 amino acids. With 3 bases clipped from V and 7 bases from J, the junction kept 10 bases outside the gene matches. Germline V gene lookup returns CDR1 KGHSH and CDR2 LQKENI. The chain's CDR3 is CASSPPAGGPREQYF. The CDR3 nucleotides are TGTGCCAGCTCACCGCCGGCGGGAGGGCCACGAGAGCAGTACTTC.

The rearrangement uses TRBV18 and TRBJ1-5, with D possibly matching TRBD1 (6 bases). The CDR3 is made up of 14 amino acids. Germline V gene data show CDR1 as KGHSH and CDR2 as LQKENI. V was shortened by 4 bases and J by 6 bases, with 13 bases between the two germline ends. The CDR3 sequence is CASSLQGGGQPQHF. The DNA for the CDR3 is TGTGCCAGCTCACTACAGGGTGGGGGTCAGCCCCAGCATTTT.

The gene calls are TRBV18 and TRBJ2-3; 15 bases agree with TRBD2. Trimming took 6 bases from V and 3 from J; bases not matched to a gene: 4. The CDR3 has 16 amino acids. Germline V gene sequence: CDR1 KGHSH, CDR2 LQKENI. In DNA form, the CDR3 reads TGTGCCAGCTCCCCCGGACTAGCGGGAGGGACAGATACGCAGTATTTT. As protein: CASSPGLAGGTDTQYF. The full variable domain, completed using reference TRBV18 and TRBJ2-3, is NAGVMQNPRHLVRRRGQEARLRCSPMKGHSHVYWYRQLPEEGLKFMVYLQKENIIDESGMPKERFSAEFPKEGPSILRIQQVVRGDSAAYFCASSPGLAGGTDTQYFGPGTRLTVL.

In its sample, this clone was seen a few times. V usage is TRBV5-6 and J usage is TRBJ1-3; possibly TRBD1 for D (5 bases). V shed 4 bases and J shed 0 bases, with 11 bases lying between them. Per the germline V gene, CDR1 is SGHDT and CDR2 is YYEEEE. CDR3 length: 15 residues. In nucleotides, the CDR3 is TGTGCCAGCAGCCGGGGGTCAACCTCTGGAAACACCATATATTTT. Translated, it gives CASSRGSTSGNTIYF.

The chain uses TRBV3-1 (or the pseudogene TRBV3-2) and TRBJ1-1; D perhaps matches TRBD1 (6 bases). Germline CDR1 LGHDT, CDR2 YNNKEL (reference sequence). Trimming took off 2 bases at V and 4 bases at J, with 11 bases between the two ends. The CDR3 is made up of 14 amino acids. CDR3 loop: CASSQRGGGTEAFF. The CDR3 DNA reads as TGTGCCAGCAGCCAAAGGGGGGGAGGCACTGAAGCTTTCTTT.

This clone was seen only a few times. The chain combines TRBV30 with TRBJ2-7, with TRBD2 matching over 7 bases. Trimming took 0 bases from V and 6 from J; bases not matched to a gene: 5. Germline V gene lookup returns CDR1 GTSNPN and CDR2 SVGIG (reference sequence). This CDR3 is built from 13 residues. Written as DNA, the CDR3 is TGTGCCTGGAGTGTTGGCGGGAGCTCCGAGCAGTACTTC. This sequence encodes CAWSVGGSSEQYF.

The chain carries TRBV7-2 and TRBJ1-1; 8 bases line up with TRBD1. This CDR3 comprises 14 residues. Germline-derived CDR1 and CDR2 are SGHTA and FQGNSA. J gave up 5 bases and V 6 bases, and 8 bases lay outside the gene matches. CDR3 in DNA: TGTGCCAGCAGTTCAGGGGGCTGGGATACTGAAGCTTTCTTT. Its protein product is CASSSGGWDTEAFF.

The CDR3 protein is CASSPRDTEAFF. Written as DNA, the CDR3 is TGTGCCAGCAGTCCGAGGGACACTGAAGCTTTCTTT. The J gene is TRBJ1-1, the V gene TRBV12-3 or TRBV12-4; D uncertain. V was cut by 5 bases and J by 3 bases, with 7 bases left in between. CDR3 length: 12 amino acids.

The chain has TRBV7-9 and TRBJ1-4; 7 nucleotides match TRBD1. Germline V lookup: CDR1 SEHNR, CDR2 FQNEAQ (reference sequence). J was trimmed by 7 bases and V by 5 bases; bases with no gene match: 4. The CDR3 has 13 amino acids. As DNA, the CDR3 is TGTGCCAGCAGCCCAGACAGGGTTGAAAAACTGTTTTTT. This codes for CASSPDRVEKLFF.

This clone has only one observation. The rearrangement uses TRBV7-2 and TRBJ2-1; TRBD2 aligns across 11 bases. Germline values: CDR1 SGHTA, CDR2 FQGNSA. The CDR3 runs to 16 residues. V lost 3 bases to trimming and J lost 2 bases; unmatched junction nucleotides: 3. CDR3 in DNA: TGTGCCAGCAGCTTCAGTAGCGGGAGGGCCTACAATGAGCAGTTCTTC. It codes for CASSFSSGRAYNEQFF.

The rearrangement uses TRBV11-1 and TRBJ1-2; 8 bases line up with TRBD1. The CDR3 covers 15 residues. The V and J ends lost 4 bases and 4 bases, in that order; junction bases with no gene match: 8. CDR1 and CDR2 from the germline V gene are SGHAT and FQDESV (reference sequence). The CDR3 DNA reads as TGTGCCAGCAGCTCTTCGGGACAGGTGATCTATGGCTACACCTTC. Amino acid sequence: CASSSSGQVIYGYTF.

The CDR3 nucleotides are TGTGCCAGCGATCGCGGTGGACAGGGGAGGGTTGCTTACGAGCAGTACTTC. The encoded protein is CASDRGGQGRVAYEQYF. The rearrangement joins TRBV14 to TRBJ2-7, with 9 bases aligning to TRBD1. Per germline, CDR1 SGHDN and CDR2 FVKESK. The CDR3 is 17 amino acids. V shed 8 bases and J 4 bases; nucleotides not matched to a gene: 18.

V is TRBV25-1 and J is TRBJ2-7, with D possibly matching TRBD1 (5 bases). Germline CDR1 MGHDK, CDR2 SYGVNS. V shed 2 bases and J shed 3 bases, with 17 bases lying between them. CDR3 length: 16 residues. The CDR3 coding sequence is TGTGCCAGCAGTGAAATCGGTACTGACAGAAACTACGAGCAGTACTTC. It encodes CASSEIGTDRNYEQYF.

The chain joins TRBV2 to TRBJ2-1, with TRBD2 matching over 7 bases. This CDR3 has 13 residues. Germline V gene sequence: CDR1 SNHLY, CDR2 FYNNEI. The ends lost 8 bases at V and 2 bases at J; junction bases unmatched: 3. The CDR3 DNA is TGTGCCAGCGCGCGGGAGACCTACAATGAGCAGTTCTTC. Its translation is CASARETYNEQFF. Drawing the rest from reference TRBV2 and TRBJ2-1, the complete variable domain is EPEVTQTPSHQVTQMGQEVILRCVPISNHLYFYWYRQILGQKVEFLVSFYNNEISEKSEIFDDQFSVERPDGSNFTLKIRSTKLEDSAMYFCASARETYNEQFFGPGTRLTVL.

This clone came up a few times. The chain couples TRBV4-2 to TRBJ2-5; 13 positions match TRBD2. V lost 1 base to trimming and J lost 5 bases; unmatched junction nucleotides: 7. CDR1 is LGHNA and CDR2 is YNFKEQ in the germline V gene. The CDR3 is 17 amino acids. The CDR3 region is CASSQGPGLAGPETQYF. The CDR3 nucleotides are TGTGCCAGCAGCCAAGGTCCGGGACTAGCGGGACCTGAGACCCAGTACTTC.

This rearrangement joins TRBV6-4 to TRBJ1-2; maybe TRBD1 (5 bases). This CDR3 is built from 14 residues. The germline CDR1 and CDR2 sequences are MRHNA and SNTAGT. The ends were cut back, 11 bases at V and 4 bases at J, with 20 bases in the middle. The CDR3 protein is CAGRQNLRRYGYTF. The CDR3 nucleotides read TGTGCCGGAAGACAGAATCTCAGACGCTATGGCTACACCTTC.

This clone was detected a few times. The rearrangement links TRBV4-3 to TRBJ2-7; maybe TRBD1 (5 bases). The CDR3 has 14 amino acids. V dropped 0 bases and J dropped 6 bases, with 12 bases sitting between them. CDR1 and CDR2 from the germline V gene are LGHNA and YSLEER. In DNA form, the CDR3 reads TGCGCCAGCAGCCAAGAAAGTGGCAGGGCCGAGCAGTACTTC. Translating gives CASSQESGRAEQYF.